The 25 T cell receptor beta chains reported below all come from one sample, sequenced in a study of blood T cell repertoires in COVID-19. Method: immunoSEQ multiplex PCR; TCRdb's copy keeps in-frame clones and lacks some. The sample lists roughly 260,000 clones; 75% to 95% were seen once. Sequences were obtained from peripheral blood. Receptors originate from a person under 35 with COVID-19, enrolled during active disease.

This rearrangement joins TRBV19 to TRBJ2-2; D might be TRBD1 (5 bases). V shed 2 bases and J shed 4 bases, with 14 bases lying between them. The germline V gene has CDR1 LNHDA and CDR2 SQIVND (reference sequence). There are 16 residues in the CDR3. The DNA of the CDR3 is TGTGCCAGTAGTATATGGGGTACAGGCGGCACCGGGGAGCTGTTTTTT. Protein sequence: CASSIWGTGGTGELFF.

The chain combines TRBV7-9 with TRBJ1-2; TRBD1 matches 8 bases. This CDR3 has 13 amino acids. V lost 10 bases, J lost 2 bases, and 6 bases stayed unmatched. CDR1 is SEHNR and CDR2 is FQNEAQ in the germline V gene (reference sequence). The CDR3 nucleotides are TGTGCCACGACGGACAGGGCAAACTATGGCTACACCTTC. It specifies CATTDRANYGYTF.

This sequence joins TRBV7-9 and TRBJ2-1; TRBD2 aligns across 11 bases. The CDR3 is 16 residues long. Germline V lookup: CDR1 SEHNR, CDR2 FQNEAQ (reference sequence). The ends lost 1 base at V and 7 bases at J; junction bases unmatched: 6. CDR3 in amino acids: CASSLVSSGRSNEQFF. The CDR3, as DNA: TGTGCCAGCAGCTTAGTATCTAGCGGGAGGTCAAATGAGCAGTTCTTC.

This clone was detected once. The V gene is TRBV7-6, the J gene TRBJ1-2, with 7 bases fitting TRBD1. Germline V lookup: CDR1 SGHVS, CDR2 FNYEAQ. With 5 bases clipped from V and 4 bases from J, the junction kept 16 bases outside the gene matches. The CDR3 spans 17 residues. The CDR3 loop is CASSQTVSRGRGYGYTF. For the CDR3, the DNA is TGTGCCAGCAGCCAGACCGTCTCGAGGGGGCGCGGCTATGGCTACACCTTC. Drawing the rest from reference TRBV7-6 and TRBJ1-2, the complete variable domain is GAGVSQSPRYKVTKRGQDVALRCDPISGHVSLYWYRQALGQGPEFLTYFNYEAQQDKSGLPNDRFSAERPEGSISTLTIQRTEQRDSAMYRCASSQTVSRGRGYGYTFGSGTRLTVV.

The chain couples TRBV5-1 to TRBJ2-2; 11 bases map to TRBD2. Germline-derived CDR1 and CDR2 are SGHRS and YFSETQ. This CDR3 has 16 residues. Germline trimming cut 3 bases from V and 4 bases from J; bases unmatched to any gene: 5. Written as DNA, the CDR3 is TGCGCCAGCAGCTCGGGACTAGCGGAGGGCACCGGGGAGCTGTTTTTT. Translation: CASSSGLAEGTGELFF.

This chain links TRBV5-4 with TRBJ2-1; weak D call: TRBD2 (5 bases). CDR1 and CDR2 from the germline V gene are SGHNT and YYREEE (reference sequence). V lost 4 bases, J lost 7 bases, and 9 bases lay in between. The CDR3 covers 12 residues. CDR3 protein: CASSGTGNEQFF. CDR3 nucleotides: TGTGCCAGCAGCGGCACGGGGAATGAGCAGTTCTTC.

The chain recombines TRBV20-1 with TRBJ1-2; 7 nucleotides match TRBD1. J gave up 10 bases and V 3 bases, and 8 bases lay outside the gene matches. Looked up from germline, CDR1 is DFQATT and CDR2 is SNEGSKA (reference sequence). This CDR3 has 12 amino acids. The CDR3 bases are TGCAGTGCTAGTCCGGACAGGACTTTCTACACCTTC. Its translation: CSASPDRTFYTF.

The V call is TRBV3-1 (or the pseudogene TRBV3-2), the J call TRBJ2-2; 7 bases agree with TRBD2. CDR3 length: 16 residues. Trimming cost V 0 bases and J 4 bases; bases outside gene matches: 5. The germline gives CDR1 LGHDT, CDR2 YNNKEL (reference sequence). CDR3 DNA: TGTGCCAGCAGCCAAGAGGGAGGGGAAGGCACCGGGGAGCTGTTTTTT. Translation gives CASSQEGGEGTGELFF.

This clone was observed a single time. The genes are TRBV28 and TRBJ2-5; TRBD2 aligns across 10 bases. The CDR3 has 16 amino acids. Germline trimming cut 8 bases from V and 4 bases from J; bases unmatched to any gene: 13. CDR1 and CDR2 from the germline V gene are MDHEN and SYDVKM. CDR3 nucleotide sequence: TGTGCCAGCGGCGGCCGTGGAGCGGGAGGGGGAGAGACCCAGTACTTC. This codes for CASGGRGAGGGETQYF.

This chain uses TRBV10-3 with TRBJ2-1; 7 nucleotides align to TRBD2. Germline assignment: CDR1 ENHRY and CDR2 SYGVKD. The CDR3 sequence is 15 residues long. The J segment lost 3 bases and the V segment lost 2 bases, leaving 4 bases of the junction unmatched. CDR3 DNA: TGTGCCATCAGTGAGCCCGGACTAGTCTACAATGAGCAGTTCTTC. It specifies CAISEPGLVYNEQFF.

The chain links TRBV7-3 to TRBJ2-1, with TRBD2 identical over 9 bases. Germline V CDR1 and CDR2: SGHTA, FQGTGA. V shed 7 bases, J shed 0 bases, and the junction held 1 base outside the gene matches. The CDR3 has 14 amino acids. CDR3 protein: CASKREASYNEQFF. The CDR3 DNA follows: TGTGCCAGCAAGCGGGAGGCCTCCTACAATGAGCAGTTCTTC.

V gene TRBV6-4 combines with J gene TRBJ2-7; 7 nucleotides match TRBD2. The CDR3 loop spans 19 amino acids. Per germline, CDR1 MRHNA and CDR2 SNTAGT. V was clipped by 0 bases and J by 3 bases; unmatched bases: 17. CDR3 residues: CASSDSRCIGAGVGYEQYF. CDR3 nucleotide sequence: TGTGCCAGCAGTGACTCGAGGTGTATCGGGGCGGGAGTAGGCTACGAGCAGTACTTC.

CDR3 sequence reads: CASSPLTGSSYEQYF. CDR3 nucleotides: TGTGCCAGCAGCCCCTTAACAGGGAGCTCCTACGAGCAGTACTTC. The chain joins TRBV7-9 to TRBJ2-7, with D possibly TRBD1 on 6 matching bases. Looked up from germline, CDR1 is SEHNR and CDR2 is FQNEAQ (reference sequence). This CDR3 contains 15 residues. V was cut by 5 bases and J by 0 bases, with 14 bases left in between.

This chain joins TRBV7-2 and TRBJ1-5; D may be TRBD1 (5 bases). The CDR3 spans 13 residues. Germline values: CDR1 SGHTA, CDR2 FQGNSA. V was trimmed by 8 bases and J by 7 bases, leaving 15 bases between them. CDR3 bases: TGTGCCAGCGGTTCTATGTCAGGGCAGCCCCAGCATTTT. Translating gives CASGSMSGQPQHF.

The chain joins TRBV29-1 to TRBJ2-1, with D tentatively TRBD2 (6 bases). V was shortened by 3 bases and J by 0 bases, with 9 bases between the two germline ends. Looked up from germline, CDR1 is SQVTM and CDR2 is ANQGSEA. This CDR3 comprises 14 residues. The CDR3 region has the DNA TGCAGCGTTGACGAGGACTACTCCTACAATGAGCAGTTCTTC. It is translated as CSVDEDYSYNEQFF.

CDR3 sequence (DNA): TGTGCCAGCAGTTTAGAGGGAGGCTCCTATAATTCACCCCTCCACTTT. This codes for CASSLEGGSYNSPLHF. The chain uses TRBV28 and TRBJ1-6, with D unresolved. Germline V CDR1 and CDR2: MDHEN, SYDVKM. CDR3 size: 16 residues. V gave up 2 bases and J gave up 0 bases, with 8 bases separating them. The full variable domain, rest sourced from reference TRBV28 and TRBJ1-6, is DVKVTQSSRYLVKRTGEKVFLECVQDMDHENMFWYRQDPGLGLRLIYFSYDVKMKEKGDIPEGYSVSREKKERFSLILESASTNQTSMYLCASSLEGGSYNSPLHFGNGTRLTVT.

This sequence joins TRBV7-9 and TRBJ2-5, with TRBD1 matching over 9 bases. The germline V gene encodes CDR1 SEHNR and CDR2 FQNEAQ (reference sequence). This CDR3 has 15 amino acids. After removal of 4 bases from V and 4 bases from J, the junction contained 7 bases not matched to a gene. CDR3 sequence (DNA): TGTGCCAGCAGCTCCCAGACAGGGGGAATAGAGACCCAGTACTTC. Protein: CASSSQTGGIETQYF.

The rearrangement links TRBV6-2 or TRBV6-3 to TRBJ2-2; D is possibly TRBD2 (7 bases). Trimming removed 6 bases at V and 4 bases at J, with 15 bases between. CDR3 length equals 15 residues. The V gene's germline CDR1 is MNHEY and CDR2 SVGEGT. This CDR3 reads CASSPGGQGTGELFF. DNA of the CDR3: TGTGCCAGCAGCCCCGGGGGGCAAGGCACCGGGGAGCTGTTTTTT.

In DNA, the CDR3 is TGTGCCAGCAGCGTAGGCGAGAGCACAGATACGCAGTATTTT. This codes for CASSVGESTDTQYF. The V and J genes are TRBV9 and TRBJ2-3; D gene uncertain. Trimming shortened V by 0 bases and J by 0 bases, and 5 bases separated the two germline ends. The CDR3 has 14 residues. Germline values: CDR1 SGDLS, CDR2 YYNGEE.

The chain joins TRBV13 to TRBJ1-4, with D perhaps TRBD1 (5 bases). Germline V gives CDR1 PRHDT, CDR2 FYEKMQ (reference sequence). Deletions cut 5 bases from V and 6 bases from J, with 13 bases between. The length of the CDR3 is 14 residues. CDR3 region: CASSQGHGDEKLFF. CDR3 coding DNA: TGTGCCAGCAGCCAAGGACATGGCGATGAAAAACTGTTTTTT.

The V gene is TRBV28, the J gene TRBJ2-1; D may be TRBD2 (6 bases). V was trimmed by 9 bases and J by 7 bases, leaving 19 bases between them. Germline V CDR1 and CDR2: MDHEN, SYDVKM. The CDR3 consists of 14 residues. Here the CDR3 DNA reads TGTGCCAGTCTACTGACGGGAGTTTCAAATGAGCAGTTCTTC. It is translated as CASLLTGVSNEQFF.

This chain joins TRBV9 and TRBJ2-1; 13 bases align to TRBD2. The CDR3 runs to 16 residues. Losses at the gene ends were 0 bases for V and 6 bases for J; bases not matched to a gene: 3. From germline, CDR1 is SGDLS and CDR2 YYNGEE. CDR3 nucleotide sequence: TGTGCCAGCAGCGTAGCTGGGACTAGCGGGATCAATGAGCAGTTCTTC. It encodes CASSVAGTSGINEQFF.

The V call is TRBV6-5, the J call TRBJ1-1, with a weak D call TRBD1 (6 bases). This CDR3 is built from 15 residues. V was clipped by 4 bases and J by 4 bases, with 16 bases between them. The germline CDR1 and CDR2 sequences are MNHEY and SVGAGI. DNA of the CDR3: TGTGCCAGCAGTTCGAGGTATGGGGGGGCCACTGAAGCTTTCTTT. This encodes CASSSRYGGATEAFF.

The chain employs TRBV10-3 and TRBJ1-2; D is undetermined. The germline V gene encodes CDR1 ENHRY and CDR2 SYGVKD. The CDR3 is 12 amino acids. V was cut by 0 bases and J by 8 bases, with 7 bases left in between. The CDR3 region has the DNA TGTGCCATCAGTGAGTCGGACTTCGGCTACACCTTC. Encoded protein: CAISESDFGYTF.

The V gene is TRBV5-1, the J gene TRBJ2-7; TRBD1 matches at 7 bases. CDR3 length: 13 residues. J lost 5 bases, V lost 4 bases, and 6 bases had no gene match. Germline V gene lookup returns CDR1 SGHRS and CDR2 YFSETQ. The CDR3 sequence: CASSPTGSDEQYF. DNA for the CDR3: TGCGCCAGCAGCCCGACAGGGTCAGACGAGCAGTACTTC.